One sample yielded the 8 T cell receptor beta chains listed below, sequenced in a study of cytomegalovirus exposure and HLA in healthy donors. The PCR used 60 Vbeta and 13 Jbeta primers. Generated by immunoSEQ multiplex PCR, the TCRdb table keeps only in-frame clones and is missing some. The sample features about 52,000 clones, with around 10% in its top ten. Specimen: PBMCs. These receptors were taken from a woman in her 50s in good health and CMV-seropositive.

CDR3 nucleotide sequence: TGTGCCTGGAGTGTAAACGGTCAGCCCCAGCATTTT. Amino acids: CAWSVNGQPQHF. The chain employs TRBV30 and TRBJ1-5; D unresolved. The V end was cut by 0 bases, the J end by 6 bases, with 6 bases between. The CDR3 is 12 amino acids. CDR1 is GTSNPN and CDR2 is SVGIG in the germline V gene (reference sequence).

The V gene is TRBV20-1, the J gene TRBJ1-2; the D is unclear. V gave up 5 bases and J gave up 8 bases, with 12 bases separating them. This CDR3 contains 11 residues. From germline, CDR1 is DFQATT and CDR2 SNEGSKA (reference sequence). CDR3 in DNA: TGCAGTGCTGGAGGAGGGTGGGGCTACACCTTC. This translates into CSAGGGWGYTF.

The chain recombines TRBV27 with TRBJ2-1, with TRBD2 identical over 8 bases. The V gene end was trimmed by 4 bases and the J gene end by 5 bases; junction bases not matched to a gene: 10. The CDR3 loop spans 16 amino acids. The germline gives CDR1 MNHEY, CDR2 SMNVEV (reference sequence). The CDR3 coding sequence is TGTGCCAGCAGTTGGGTTGCGGGAGGAGTGGACAATGAGCAGTTCTTC. Translated: CASSWVAGGVDNEQFF.

The chain recombines TRBV30 with TRBJ1-6; 8 bases fit TRBD1. The CDR3 contains 15 residues. Trimming at V came to 0 bases and at J to 6 bases, leaving 4 bases not matched to a gene. Per the germline V gene, CDR1 is GTSNPN and CDR2 is SVGIG (reference sequence). The chain's CDR3 is CAWSVHTGGNSPLHF. As DNA, the CDR3 is TGTGCCTGGAGTGTACATACAGGGGGTAATTCACCCCTCCACTTT.

V gene TRBV28 combines with J gene TRBJ2-1; perhaps TRBD2 as D (6 bases). This CDR3 is 14 amino acids long. Germline V gene lookup returns CDR1 MDHEN and CDR2 SYDVKM. Trimming pared 7 bases from V and 8 bases from J, leaving 18 bases between. CDR3 DNA: TGTGCCAGCACTCGAAAAGTTTGGGGGGATGAGCAGTTCTTC. Encoded protein: CASTRKVWGDEQFF.

This chain connects TRBV7-9 to TRBJ2-1; TRBD2 matches 10 bases. CDR3 length equals 18 residues. Germline values: CDR1 SEHNR, CDR2 FQNEAQ (reference sequence). Trimming took 5 bases from V and 8 from J; bases not matched to a gene: 18. CDR3 amino acids: CASSESPRAGGYGDEQFF. In nucleotides, the CDR3 is TGTGCCAGCAGCGAGAGCCCAAGAGCGGGGGGGTACGGGGATGAGCAGTTCTTC.

The chain uses TRBV27 and TRBJ2-5; D is unresolved. The CDR3 is 13 residues long. Trimming left V 2 bases short and J 2 bases short, with 6 bases between. Germline CDR1 reads MNHEY; CDR2 reads SMNVEV (reference sequence). CDR3: CASSLTSQETQYF. Written as DNA, the CDR3 is TGTGCCAGCAGTTTAACTTCTCAAGAGACCCAGTACTTC.

The chain employs TRBV7-6 and TRBJ2-7; D may be TRBD2 (5 bases). The germline gives CDR1 SGHVS, CDR2 FNYEAQ. The CDR3 runs 13 residues. V lost 5 bases, J lost 4 bases, and 12 bases lay in between. The CDR3 sequence is CASSPGRGYEQYF. The CDR3 region has the DNA TGTGCCAGCAGCCCCGGGCGAGGGTACGAGCAGTACTTC.